Presented here are 21 T cell receptor beta chains from one specimen sequenced in a study of T cell responses to AZD1222 COVID-19 vaccine. TCRdb's table, derived via immunoSEQ multiplex PCR, lists solely in-frame clones and lacks some. The table shows 85,000 to 130,000 clones, with roughly 90% occurring only once. The sample was peripheral blood, taken on day 0 of AZD1222 vaccination. The receptors stem from an adult in good health.

The J gene is TRBJ1-1, the V gene TRBV5-1, with TRBD1 matching 10 bases. Per the germline V gene, CDR1 is SGHRS and CDR2 is YFSETQ. Trimming cost V 4 bases and J 1 base; bases outside gene matches: 13. This CDR3 comprises 18 residues. This CDR3 reads CASSLKTGGASGNTEAFF. CDR3 sequence (DNA): TGCGCCAGCAGCCTAAAGACAGGGGGCGCATCCGGGAACACTGAAGCTTTCTTT.

The chain links TRBV19 to TRBJ1-5, with 9 bases identical to TRBD1. CDR1 and CDR2 (germline): LNHDA, SQIVND (reference sequence). The CDR3 spans 17 residues. The trim removed 5 bases at V and 3 bases at J, leaving 11 bases unmatched. CDR3 sequence (DNA): TGTGCCAGTAGTGGTCCAGGGACAGGGCTCTACAATCAGCCCCAGCATTTT. It is translated as CASSGPGTGLYNQPQHF.

The J gene is TRBJ2-1, the V gene TRBV28, with 13 positions matching TRBD2. CDR1 is MDHEN, CDR2 SYDVKM, per germline. The CDR3 length is 17 residues. The J segment lost 7 bases and the V segment lost 5 bases, leaving 11 bases of the junction unmatched. Written as DNA, the CDR3 is TGTGCCAGCAGTCCCCCGGGACTAGCGGGATTCGGTAATGAGCAGTTCTTC. This encodes CASSPPGLAGFGNEQFF.

The chain combines TRBV9 with TRBJ2-1; 11 bases match TRBD2. Trimming took 4 bases from V and 9 from J; bases not matched to a gene: 12. Germline CDR1 is SGDLS and CDR2 is YYNGEE. There are 16 residues in the CDR3. The CDR3 nucleotides read TGTGCCAGCAGCCCCCCGACTAGCGGGAATTTAATTGAGCAGTTCTTC. Protein: CASSPPTSGNLIEQFF.

CDR3 amino acids: CASSLGTGQGGETQYF. As DNA, the CDR3 is TGTGCCAGCAGCTTAGGCACGGGACAGGGAGGAGAGACCCAGTACTTC. The V gene is TRBV11-2, the J gene TRBJ2-5, with 9 bases fitting TRBD1. Germline CDR1 is SGHAT and CDR2 is FQNNGV. After removal of 1 base from V and 4 bases from J, the junction contained 7 bases not matched to a gene. This CDR3 contains 16 residues.

V and J are TRBV19 and TRBJ1-3; D is uncertain. Germline V CDR1 and CDR2: LNHDA, SQIVND (reference sequence). This CDR3 region has 14 residues. Trimming stripped 6 bases from V and 4 bases from J, with 13 bases between. CDR3 nucleotides: TGTGCCAGTAGCTCCCGACCGGGGGGAAACACCATATATTTT. Its translation: CASSSRPGGNTIYF.

The chain uses TRBV18 and TRBJ2-5, with D perhaps matching TRBD1 or TRBD2 (6 bases each). Trimming removed 0 bases at V and 5 bases at J, with 13 bases between. Germline CDR1 is KGHSH and CDR2 is LQKENI. CDR3 length equals 15 residues. This chain's CDR3 is CASSPPSRGGETQYF. CDR3 bases: TGTGCCAGCTCACCACCGTCGCGAGGGGGGGAGACCCAGTACTTC. Complete variable domain (other parts from reference TRBV18 and TRBJ2-5): NAGVMQNPRHLVRRRGQEARLRCSPMKGHSHVYWYRQLPEEGLKFMVYLQKENIIDESGMPKERFSAEFPKEGPSILRIQQVVRGDSAAYFCASSPPSRGGETQYFGPGTRLLVL.

The V call is TRBV5-4, the J call TRBJ1-1, with D maybe TRBD1 (6 bases). Germline V lookup: CDR1 SGHNT, CDR2 YYREEE (reference sequence). Trimming shortened V by 3 bases and J by 2 bases, and 17 bases separated the two germline ends. The CDR3 extends over 16 amino acids. CDR3: CASSSPAQGQNTEAFF. The CDR3 region has the DNA TGTGCCAGCAGCTCCCCCGCCCAGGGGCAAAACACTGAAGCTTTCTTT.

The chain employs TRBV5-4 and TRBJ1-5; no definite D call. The length of the CDR3 is 16 residues. The V gene lost 3 bases and the J gene lost 4 bases, with 17 bases spanning the gap. Germline CDR1 and CDR2: SGHNT and YYREEE (reference sequence). The CDR3 DNA sequence: TGTGCCAGCAGCTCCGGACCGTCCCTAACAAATCAGCCCCAGCATTTT. Translated, it gives CASSSGPSLTNQPQHF.

The chain has TRBV6-1 and TRBJ1-2; D is possibly TRBD1 (6 bases). This CDR3 region has 16 residues. The germline V gene has CDR1 MNHNS and CDR2 SASEGT. Trimming cost V 1 base and J 4 bases, with 16 bases left between them. The CDR3 DNA follows: TGTGCCAGCAGTGAAGTCGTCGGCAGGGGAACCTATGGCTACACCTTC. This translates into CASSEVVGRGTYGYTF.

The CDR3 nucleotides read TGTGCCAGCAGTTTACTAGACAGGGGGCTCAATTCACCCCTCCACTTT. Its translation is CASSLLDRGLNSPLHF. The chain uses TRBV27 and TRBJ1-6; 10 bases match TRBD1. The CDR3 sequence is 16 residues long. Germline assignment: CDR1 MNHEY and CDR2 SMNVEV (reference sequence). Trimming removed 2 bases from V and 7 bases from J; junction bases left unmatched: 5.

This chain links TRBV5-6 with TRBJ1-6; tentative D call: TRBD1 (5 bases). Between the trimmed V and J ends, which lost 0 bases and 0 bases, there was a span of 13 bases. The CDR3 has 18 amino acids. Per germline, CDR1 SGHDT and CDR2 YYEEEE. This CDR3 is CASSLVPGRSSYNSPLHF. DNA for the CDR3: TGTGCCAGCAGCTTGGTACCAGGGAGGAGCTCCTATAATTCACCCCTCCACTTT.

This chain links TRBV7-3 with TRBJ2-1; 9 bases agree with TRBD2. The germline V gene encodes CDR1 SGHTA and CDR2 FQGTGA. The CDR3 is 15 amino acids. V shed 5 bases and J 7 bases; nucleotides not matched to a gene: 9. The CDR3 here is CASSPMLTSGNEQFF. The CDR3, as DNA: TGTGCCAGCAGCCCGATGTTGACTAGCGGTAATGAGCAGTTCTTC.

This chain joins TRBV28 and TRBJ2-7; the D call may be TRBD1 or TRBD2 (5 bases each). CDR1 is MDHEN and CDR2 is SYDVKM in the germline V gene. The CDR3 consists of 13 residues. The ends were cut back, 7 bases at V and 0 bases at J, with 10 bases in the middle. CDR3 residues: CASTRGDSYEQYF. CDR3 DNA: TGTGCCAGCACCCGAGGGGACTCCTACGAGCAGTACTTC. Filled out from reference TRBV28 and TRBJ2-7, the complete variable domain reads DVKVTQSSRYLVKRTGEKVFLECVQDMDHENMFWYRQDPGLGLRLIYFSYDVKMKEKGDIPEGYSVSREKKERFSLILESASTNQTSMYLCASTRGDSYEQYFGPGTRLTVT.

The chain combines TRBV30 with TRBJ2-6; possibly TRBD2 for D (6 bases). This CDR3 contains 15 residues. Germline V gives CDR1 GTSNPN, CDR2 SVGIG (reference sequence). The germline V and J ends were trimmed by 4 bases and 0 bases, with 10 bases remaining between them. CDR3 in DNA: TGTGCCTGGACCCGGCGGGGCTCTGGGGCCAACGTCCTGACTTTC. Amino acid sequence: CAWTRRGSGANVLTF.

Note on this clone: Other DNA sequences in this specimen translate into the identical CDR3. This rearrangement joins TRBV5-1 to TRBJ2-7, with no clear D. Germline loops: CDR1 SGHRS, CDR2 YFSETQ. The ends were cut back, 0 bases at V and 1 base at J, with 8 bases in the middle. There are 14 residues in the CDR3. CDR3 sequence: CASSLGGYSYEQYF. The CDR3 coding sequence is TGCGCCAGCAGCTTGGGAGGCTATTCCTACGAGCAGTACTTC.

This clone was seen a single time. The V gene is TRBV7-3, the J gene TRBJ2-1; TRBD2 aligns across 9 bases. Germline V gene lookup returns CDR1 SGHTA and CDR2 FQGTGA. The CDR3 consists of 17 residues. The V segment lost 3 bases and the J segment 5 bases; nucleotides outside the gene matches: 11. The CDR3 DNA follows: TGTGCCAGCAGCTTCCCCAGGGGAGCGGGAGGAGACAATGAGCAGTTCTTC. This sequence encodes CASSFPRGAGGDNEQFF.

The chain's CDR3 is CASSLRGEGRHEQYF. DNA of the CDR3: TGTGCCAGCAGTTTACGCGGGGAGGGTCGCCACGAGCAGTACTTC. V gene TRBV6-2 or TRBV6-3 combines with J gene TRBJ2-7; 7 bases line up with TRBD2. The CDR3 is 15 residues long. Trimming at V came to 4 bases and at J to 5 bases, leaving 11 bases not matched to a gene. Germline CDR1 is MNHEY and CDR2 is SVGEGT.

The rearrangement joins TRBV6-6 to TRBJ2-7, with TRBD2 as a possible D gene (5 bases). CDR1 is MNHNY, CDR2 SVGAGI, per germline (reference sequence). The CDR3 runs 14 residues. V lost 5 bases and J lost 1, with 12 bases in between. The CDR3 region has the DNA TGTGCCAGCAGTCAAGCGGACGGATCCTACGAGCAGTACTTC. As protein: CASSQADGSYEQYF.

This rearrangement joins TRBV30 to TRBJ2-7, with 10 bases that match TRBD1. V dropped 2 bases and J dropped 5; count of bases not matched to a gene: 3. This CDR3 is 13 amino acids long. Per germline, CDR1 GTSNPN and CDR2 SVGIG (reference sequence). The CDR3 DNA reads as TGTGCCTGGAGTTCCGGACAGGGGGACGAGCAGTACTTC. Amino acid sequence: CAWSSGQGDEQYF.

The V gene is TRBV5-1, the J gene TRBJ2-3; TRBD1 matches 10 bases. The CDR3 covers 12 residues. V lost 2 bases, J lost 10 bases, and 1 base stayed unmatched. Germline lookup yields CDR1 SGHRS and CDR2 YFSETQ. CDR3 loop: CASSFGTGAQYF. CDR3 bases: TGCGCCAGCAGCTTCGGGACAGGGGCGCAGTATTTT.